Below, one T cell receptor beta chain is given with its context. As yet, its antigen is unknown. The source of the sample is a study of T-cell memory formation after mild COVID-19. Constant-segment primers were used for 5'RACE, and the resulting TCR alpha and TCR beta cDNA libraries carried sample barcodes and UMIs. TCRdb reanalysed the 5' RACE reads using MiXCR and keeps one entry per CDR3 protein. The sample has around 250,000 distinct CDR3 sequences; 16% are singletons. The study's findings and limits: Several responding clones turned up in pre-infection memory, indicating that cross-reactive memory may have taken part. Whether second-wave clones peaking at day 37 were SARS-CoV-2 specific went unconfirmed. Contracting clones localized mainly to CM and EM when CD4+ and mainly to EMRA when CD8+.

Source material: PBMCs or a T cell subset sorted from them (not recorded which). This sequence originates from a man aged 18 to 29 who had mild COVID-19 (a few samples of this study predate the infection). Cell type and time point are not known.

The CDR3 DNA sequence: TGTGCCAGCAGCTTAGCCCGAGTGGCCTACGAGCAGTACTTC. Protein: CASSLARVAYEQYF. This chain links TRBV7-2 with TRBJ2-7; no firm D call. V lost 0 bases, J lost 2 bases, and 8 bases lay in between. CDR1 is SGHTA and CDR2 is FQGNSA in the germline V gene. The CDR3 contains 14 residues.